These T cell receptor beta chains were read from a single sample in a study of OX40 agonist ivuxolimab in advanced cancers. Libraries were prepared by immunoSEQ multiplex PCR; TCRdb keeps only in-frame clonotypes and omits some of them. The data hold 55,000 to 70,000 clones, with around 84% observed a single time. The sample was CD4+ or CD8+ T cells sorted from blood, taken in a trial of the OX40 agonist ivuxolimab. Every receptor here comes from an adult with an advanced solid tumor such as melanoma, head and neck, liver or kidney cancer. The CDR3 runs from the conserved cysteine through the conserved F or W. The D gene is left open where the match is weak. Some rows mark clone size as missing; the rest say once, few, many or name a class of expanded clone.

TRBJ2-3,-,-,TRBV27,TGTGCCAGCACCCACGAACCCCGACGGCTGACAGATACGCAGTATTTT,CASTHEPRRLTDTQYF
TRBJ2-7,-,-,TRBV6-1,TGTGCCAGCAGGAACTACGAGCAGTACTTC,CASRNYEQYF
TRBJ1-2,-,TRBD1,TRBV5-1,TGCGCCAGCAGAAGTACAGGGGGCGCGGGCTATGGCTACACCTTC,CASRSTGGAGYGYTF
TRBJ2-5,-,TRBD1,TRBV2,TGTGCCAGCAGTGGTGGGACAGGGAAGACCCAGTACTTC,CASSGGTGKTQYF
TRBJ1-4,-,-,TRBV10-3,TGTGCCATCAGTGATCATGACGCAACTAATGAAAAACTGTTTTTT,CAISDHDATNEKLFF
TRBJ2-7,-,-,TRBV11-1,TGTGCCAGCAGCCGACTAGGCGCCGAGCAGTACTTC,CASSRLGAEQYF
TRBJ1-5,-,-,TRBV15,TGTGCCACCAGCGGGCCCGGGTGGGATCAGCCCCAGCATTTT,CATSGPGWDQPQHF
TRBJ2-7,-,-,TRBV5-6,TGTGCCAGCAGCTTTCCGGGACGTAACGAGCAGTACTTC,CASSFPGRNEQYF
TRBJ1-5,-,-,TRBV18,TGTGCCAGCTCACCAGATTCCCGGGACGGTGACAATCAGCCCCAGCATTTT,CASSPDSRDGDNQPQHF
TRBJ1-1,-,-,TRBV28,TGTGCCAGCAGTTTCTCTGTAGCGGGTACTGAAGCTTTCTTT,CASSFSVAGTEAFF
TRBJ1-6,-,TRBD1,TRBV4-3,TGCGCCAGCAGCCGGGCACCGGGACAGGGTAATTCACCCCTCCACTTT,CASSRAPGQGNSPLHF
TRBJ2-2,-,TRBD1,TRBV7-3,TGTGCCAGCAGCTACTCGGGACAGGGGACCGGGGAGCTGTTTTTT,CASSYSGQGTGELFF
TRBJ1-6,once,-,TRBV11-2,TGTGCCAGCAGCTTAGTAGGGACAAGCGGTTCACCCCTCCACTTT,CASSLVGTSGSPLHF
TRBJ2-5,-,TRBD2,TRBV15,TGTGCCACCAGCTTCGGGGGACTAGCGGGAGGAAGAGAGACCCAGTACTTC,CATSFGGLAGGRETQYF
TRBJ2-1,-,-,TRBV7-9,TGTGCCAGCAGCCCTCGTCACTACAATGAGCAGTTCTTC,CASSPRHYNEQFF
TRBJ2-2,-,TRBD1,TRBV11-3,TGTGCCAGCAGCTTTCAGGGGGACACCGGGGAGCTGTTTTTT,CASSFQGDTGELFF
TRBJ2-3,-,TRBD2,TRBV28,TGTGCCAGCAGTTTAAGACTAGCCCAGATCTATACAGATACGCAGTATTTT,CASSLRLAQIYTDTQYF
TRBJ2-3,once,TRBD1,TRBV28,TGTGCCAGCAGTTTCCCCGGGACAGGGGGCGGACAGTATTTT,CASSFPGTGGGQYF
TRBJ1-2,-,TRBD1,TRBV19,TGTGCCAGTAAACAGGGGGTCTATGGCTACACCTTC,CASKQGVYGYTF
TRBJ2-1,-,-,TRBV6-5,TGTGCCAGCAGAGGGGTCTACAATGAGCAGTTCTTC,CASRGVYNEQFF
TRBJ2-1,-,-,TRBV21-1,TGTGCCAGCACCCCCCCAGGGCAGGGGGCCCACAATGAGCAGTTCTTC,CASTPPGQGAHNEQFF
TRBJ1-3,-,-,TRBV4-1,TGCGCCAGCAGCCAATCAGGTTCTGGAAACACCATATATTTT,CASSQSGSGNTIYF
TRBJ1-2,-,TRBD1,TRBV6-5,TGTGCCAGCACCCCGGACAGGGTGGGGTATGGCTACACCTTC,CASTPDRVGYGYTF
TRBJ2-3,-,TRBD1,TRBV7-9,TGTGCCAGCAGCCCCAGACAGGGTTCGTGGGGCACAGATACGCAGTATTTT,CASSPRQGSWGTDTQYF
TRBJ2-5,-,-,TRBV5-4,TGTGCCAGCAGCTTCTCAGGAGGGGAGCAGTACTTC,CASSFSGGEQYF
TRBJ2-7,-,TRBD2,TRBV28,TGTGCCAGCAATTTGGGACTAGCGGGCCCTATTTCCTACGAGCAGTACTTC,CASNLGLAGPISYEQYF
TRBJ2-7,medium-sized,TRBD1,TRBV4-1,TGCGCCAGCAGCCCCCAGACAGGGGGCTTGGGTTCCTACGAGCAGTACTTC,CASSPQTGGLGSYEQYF